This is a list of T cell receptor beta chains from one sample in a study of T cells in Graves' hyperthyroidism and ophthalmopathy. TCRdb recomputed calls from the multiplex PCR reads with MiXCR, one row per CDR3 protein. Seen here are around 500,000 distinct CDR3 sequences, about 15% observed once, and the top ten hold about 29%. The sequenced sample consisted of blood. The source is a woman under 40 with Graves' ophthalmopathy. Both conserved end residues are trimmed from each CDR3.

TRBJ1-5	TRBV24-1	ATSDSAGSNQPQH
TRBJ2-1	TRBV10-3	AAFGTSGTYYNEQF
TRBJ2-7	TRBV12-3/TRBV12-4	ASSLSGGGGRLIHEQY
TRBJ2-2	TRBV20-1	SATGQAKTGELF
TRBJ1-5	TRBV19	ASSIDFGQRTQPQH
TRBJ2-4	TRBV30	AGTGMEKNIQY
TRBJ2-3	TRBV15	ATSRDRTGSVDTQY
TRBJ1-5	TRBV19	ASRTTDLSNQPQH
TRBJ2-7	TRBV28	ASSFQIASGRYEQY
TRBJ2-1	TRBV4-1	ASSQASGEGQF
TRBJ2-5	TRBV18	ASSPPNSLETQY
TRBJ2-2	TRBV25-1	ASSEFAGTGELF
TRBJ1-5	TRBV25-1	ASSSLGGSQPQH
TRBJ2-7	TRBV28	ASKAGGLSARQY
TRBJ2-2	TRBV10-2	ASSENKGELF
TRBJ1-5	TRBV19	ASSSAKGQGGFQPQH
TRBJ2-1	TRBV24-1	ATSQDKPEQF
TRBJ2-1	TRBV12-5	ASGLSKAEQF
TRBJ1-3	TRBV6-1	ASSPNGGPGNTIY
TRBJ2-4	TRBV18	ASSQGEGENIQY